The present T cell receptor beta chain was sequenced within a study of T-cell memory formation after mild COVID-19 (dated by TCRdb to the early 2020s). With respect to the entire study: TCR sequence clusters from the two donors were largely donor specific. In a couple of donors, T-cell clones that expanded and contracted after mild COVID-19 were followed by sequencing TCRalpha and TCRbeta repertoires longitudinally. Two young, previously healthy adult volunteers, one female and one male, were included in the cohort. Here is what the overall study found, with its caveats: Only a couple of mild cases were covered in the study, and larger cohorts including severe cases with pre-infection samples were considered necessary. The detection of some responding clones in pre-infection memory suggests that pre-existing cross-reactive memory T cells joined the SARS-CoV-2 response. Clones contracting from day 15 to 85 had balanced CD4/CD8 phenotypes, while a second wave expanding from day 15 to 37 was biased towards CD4+. Whether the second-wave clones peaking on day 37 were SARS-CoV-2 specific was not confirmed. Contracting CD4+ clones were found mainly in CM and EM memory subsets, while CD8+ clones were enriched in EMRA.

The CDR1 and CDR2 encoded by the germline V gene are SGHTA and FQGNSA. For this chain, trimming is 5 bases at the V end and 12 bases at the J end, and the number of junction bases without a gene match is 19. Spanning cysteine to phenylalanine, the CDR3 consists of 16 amino acids. The read is trimmed to its CDR3 DNA, 48 bases read in frame from base 1. PBMCs were isolated by Ficoll-Paque density gradient centrifugation. This clonotype was observed a few times. It lacks a known antigen. No base quality information exists; no much larger clone differs at one position. Sequencer: Illumina NovaSeq 6000. TCRalpha and TCRbeta cDNA libraries were built by 5'RACE with constant-segment primers, adding sample barcodes and unique molecular identifiers. RNA was extracted from every sample with Trizol reagent. Libraries were amplified in two PCR steps, with a second sample barcode and Illumina TruSeq adapters added in the second step. Libraries were sequenced on an Illumina NovaSeq with 2 x 150 bp paired-end reads. Per the authors' processing: The reads were demultiplexed and collapsed into UMI-guided consensus sequences using migec v1.2.7. With mixcr v2.1.11, UMI consensuses were aligned to TRA and TRB V and J templates and assembled into clonotypes. Expanded or contracted clonotypes were those called significant by both edgeR and NoisET, with noise models trained on biological replicates. For edgeR calls, the cutoffs were a false discovery rate-adjusted p below 0.01 and a log2 fold-change threshold of 1. As an exploratory analysis of dynamics, PCA with hierarchical clustering was applied to max-normalized trajectories of the 1000 most abundant clonotypes. Separately sequenced CD4+ and CD8+ repertoires were used to assign a CD4 or CD8 phenotype to each responding clone. The raw public data were reprocessed by TCRdb itself: fastp quality trimming at Q25, MiXCR clonotype calling, in-frame beta chains only. Identical CDR3 proteins give one entry, which carries the most common genes and DNA. Clone size and V and J calls follow TCRdb, not the original study. The sample table lists more than 350,000 distinct CDR3 sequences, approximately 15% of them with a count of one. The top ten clonotypes cover 20% to 25% of the sample.

This sequence uses TRBV7-2 and TRBJ2-3; TRBD2 lines up with 8 middle nucleotides. The TCR comes from a man aged 18 to 29 who had mild COVID-19 (a few samples of this study predate the infection). The sample titles of this study are shuffled in the database, so cell type and time point are left out; the donor was told from shared clones. The sample consisted of PBMCs or a T cell subset sorted from them (not recorded which). The DNA is as follows: TGTGCCAGCAGCCCCCCACGCTGGCTAGCGGGCGGCCGCCAGTATTTT. Translated, it reads CASSPPRWLAGGRQYF.